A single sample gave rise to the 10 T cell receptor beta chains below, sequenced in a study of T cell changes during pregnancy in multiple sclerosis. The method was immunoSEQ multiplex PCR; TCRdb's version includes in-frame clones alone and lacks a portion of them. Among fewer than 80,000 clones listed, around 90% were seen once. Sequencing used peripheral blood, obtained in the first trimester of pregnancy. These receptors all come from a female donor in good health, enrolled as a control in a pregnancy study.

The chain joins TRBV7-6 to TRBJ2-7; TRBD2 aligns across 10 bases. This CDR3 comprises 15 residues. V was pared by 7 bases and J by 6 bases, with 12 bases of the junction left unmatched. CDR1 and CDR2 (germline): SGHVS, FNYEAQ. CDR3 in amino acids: CASTLGASGGGEQYF. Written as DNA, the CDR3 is TGTGCCAGCACCCTGGGGGCTAGCGGGGGCGGCGAGCAGTACTTC.

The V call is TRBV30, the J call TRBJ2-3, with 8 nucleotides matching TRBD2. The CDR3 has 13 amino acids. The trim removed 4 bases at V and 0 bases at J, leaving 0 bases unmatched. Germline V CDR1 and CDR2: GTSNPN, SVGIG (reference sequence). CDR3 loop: CAWTSGSTDTQYF. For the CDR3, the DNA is TGTGCCTGGACTAGCGGGAGCACAGATACGCAGTATTTT.

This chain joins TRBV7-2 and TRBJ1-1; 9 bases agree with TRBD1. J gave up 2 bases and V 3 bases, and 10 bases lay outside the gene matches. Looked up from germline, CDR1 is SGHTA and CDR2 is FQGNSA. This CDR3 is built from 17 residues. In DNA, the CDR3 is TGTGCCAGCAGCTTCTACAGGGGGCCGCTACAAAACACTGAAGCTTTCTTT. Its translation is CASSFYRGPLQNTEAFF.

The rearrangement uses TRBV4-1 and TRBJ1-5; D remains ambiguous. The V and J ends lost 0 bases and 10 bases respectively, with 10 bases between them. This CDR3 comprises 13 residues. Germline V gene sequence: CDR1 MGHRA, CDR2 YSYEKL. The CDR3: CASSQEGVRPQHF. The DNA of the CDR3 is TGCGCCAGCAGCCAAGAGGGAGTGCGCCCCCAGCATTTT.

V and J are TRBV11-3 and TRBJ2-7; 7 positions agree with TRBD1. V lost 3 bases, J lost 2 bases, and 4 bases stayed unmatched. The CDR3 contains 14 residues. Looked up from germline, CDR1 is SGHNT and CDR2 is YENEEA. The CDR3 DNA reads TGTGCCAGCAGCTTGTCCGGGACAGCCTACGAGCAGTACTTC. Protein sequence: CASSLSGTAYEQYF.

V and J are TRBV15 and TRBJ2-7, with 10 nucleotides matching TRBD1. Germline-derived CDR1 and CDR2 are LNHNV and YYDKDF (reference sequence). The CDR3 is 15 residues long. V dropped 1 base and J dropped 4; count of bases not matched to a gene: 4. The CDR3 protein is CATSRVDRGRYEQYF. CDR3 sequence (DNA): TGTGCCACCAGCAGAGTAGACAGGGGGCGATACGAGCAGTACTTC.

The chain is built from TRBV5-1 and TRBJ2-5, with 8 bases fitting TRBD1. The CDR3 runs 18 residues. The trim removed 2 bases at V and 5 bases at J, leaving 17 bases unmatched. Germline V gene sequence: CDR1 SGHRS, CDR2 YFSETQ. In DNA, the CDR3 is TGCGCCAGCAGCTTCCCCCAGGGGGCCGCGATGGGCAGGGAGACCCAGTACTTC. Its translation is CASSFPQGAAMGRETQYF.

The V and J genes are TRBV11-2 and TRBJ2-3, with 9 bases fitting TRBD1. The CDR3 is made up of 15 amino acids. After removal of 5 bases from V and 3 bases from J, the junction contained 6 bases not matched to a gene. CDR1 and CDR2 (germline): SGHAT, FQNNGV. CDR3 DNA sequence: TGTGCCAGCAGCCTACAGGGGGCGAGGACAGATACGCAGTATTTT. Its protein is CASSLQGARTDTQYF.

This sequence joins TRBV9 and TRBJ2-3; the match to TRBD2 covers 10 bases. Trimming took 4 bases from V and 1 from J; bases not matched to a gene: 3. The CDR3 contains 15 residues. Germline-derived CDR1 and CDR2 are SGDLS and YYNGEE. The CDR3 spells CASSILAGGTDTQYF. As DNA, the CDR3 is TGTGCCAGCAGCATTCTAGCGGGGGGCACAGATACGCAGTATTTT.

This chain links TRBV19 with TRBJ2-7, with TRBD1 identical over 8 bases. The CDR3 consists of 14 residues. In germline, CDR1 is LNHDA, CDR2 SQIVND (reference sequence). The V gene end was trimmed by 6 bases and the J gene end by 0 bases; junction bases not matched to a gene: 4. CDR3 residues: CASRTGESSYEQYF. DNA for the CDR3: TGTGCCAGTAGGACAGGGGAAAGCTCCTACGAGCAGTACTTC.